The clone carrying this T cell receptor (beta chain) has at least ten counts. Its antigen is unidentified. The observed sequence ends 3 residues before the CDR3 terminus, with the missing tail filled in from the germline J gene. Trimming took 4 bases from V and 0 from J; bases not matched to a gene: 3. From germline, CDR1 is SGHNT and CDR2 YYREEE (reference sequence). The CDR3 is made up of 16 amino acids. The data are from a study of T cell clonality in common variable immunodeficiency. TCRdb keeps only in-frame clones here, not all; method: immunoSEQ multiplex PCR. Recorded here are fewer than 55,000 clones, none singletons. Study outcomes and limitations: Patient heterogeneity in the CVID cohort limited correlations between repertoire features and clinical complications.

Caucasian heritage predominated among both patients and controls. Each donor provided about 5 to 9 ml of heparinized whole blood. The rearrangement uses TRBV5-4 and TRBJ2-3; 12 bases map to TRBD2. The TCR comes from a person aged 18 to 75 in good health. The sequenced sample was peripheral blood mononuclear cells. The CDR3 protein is CASSGLAGSSTDTQYF. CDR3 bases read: TGTGCCAGCAGCGGACTAGCGGGGTCTAGCACAGATACG.